A selection of T cell receptor beta chains follows, all from one sample in a study of patients and donors after allogeneic stem cell transplantation. MiXCR, run by TCRdb on the RT-PCR reads, gives a single entry per CDR3 protein. Of 900,000 to 1,000,000 distinct CDR3 sequences in the sample, about 20% were seen once. The sequencing input was blood, either unsorted or a sorted T cell fraction (not recorded which). The receptors were sampled from a human donor who was either an allogeneic HSCT recipient or a stem cell or donor lymphocyte infusion donor (not recorded which). It is not recorded whose cells these are; they may come from a transplant donor. Both conserved end residues are part of each CDR3. D genes are given only for firm matches. Clone size is shown for a subset of rows, as once, few, many or a class of expanded clone.

D,J,V,size,CDR3,DNA
TRBD1,TRBJ2-3,TRBV12-3/TRBV12-4,NA,CASSLNRGQDTQYF,TGTGCCAGCAGTTTAAACAGGGGGCAAGATACGCAGTATTTT
TRBD1,TRBJ2-2,TRBV12-3/TRBV12-4,few,CASSTRDSSAGELFF,TGTGCCAGCAGTACACGGGACAGCTCTGCCGGGGAGCTGTTTTTT
TRBD2,TRBJ2-7,TRBV7-2,NA,CASSSRTSGGVYEQYF,TGTGCCAGCAGCTCCCGGACTAGCGGGGGGGTCTACGAGCAGTACTTC
NA,TRBJ1-1,TRBV3-1,NA,CASSQVPQGSTEAFF,TGTGCCAGCAGCCAAGTCCCGCAGGGGAGCACTGAAGCTTTCTTT
NA,TRBJ2-2,TRBV3-1,NA,CASSQYSSDSGELFF,TGTGCCAGCAGCCAGTACTCTAGTGACTCCGGGGAGCTGTTTTTT
TRBD2,TRBJ2-1,TRBV29-1,few,CSVATLAGEGNEQFF,TGCAGCGTTGCAACCCTAGCGGGTGAAGGCAATGAGCAGTTCTTC
TRBD1,TRBJ2-7,TRBV4-1,NA,CASSHPGGASYEQYF,TGCGCCAGCAGCCATCCAGGGGGCGCATCCTACGAGCAGTACTTC
NA,TRBJ2-6,TRBV20-1,NA,CSAQVPNSGANVLTF,TGCAGTGCTCAGGTCCCTAACTCTGGGGCCAACGTCCTGACTTTC
NA,TRBJ1-2,TRBV12-3/TRBV12-4,NA,CASSLVNKNYGYTF,TGTGCCAGCAGTTTAGTGAACAAAAACTATGGCTACACCTTC
TRBD2,TRBJ2-3,TRBV3-1,once,CASSLRGSGMMNTQYF,TGTGCCAGCAGCCTGCGTGGTAGCGGGATGATGAATACGCAGTATTTT
NA,TRBJ2-5,TRBV11-3,few,CASSLGTKGQETQYF,TGTGCCAGCAGCTTAGGGACAAAGGGGCAAGAGACCCAGTACTTC
NA,TRBJ1-1,TRBV20-1,few,CSARSLYPTRGTEAFF,TGCAGTGCTCGGTCGCTCTACCCCACGCGAGGCACTGAAGCTTTCTTT
NA,TRBJ2-7,TRBV24-1,NA,CATSDSGGTAYEQYF,TGTGCCACCAGTGATAGTGGCGGGACTGCCTACGAGCAGTACTTC
TRBD2,TRBJ2-3,TRBV5-1,few,CASSAGLAGITDTQYF,TGCGCCAGCAGTGCTGGACTAGCGGGGATCACAGATACGCAGTATTTT
NA,TRBJ2-2,TRBV12-3/TRBV12-4,few,CASSLGYAAGELFF,TGTGCCAGCAGTTTGGGGTATGCGGCCGGGGAGCTGTTTTTT
NA,TRBJ2-3,TRBV15,NA,CATSRSAGTDTQYF,TGTGCCACCAGCAGGAGTGCCGGCACAGATACGCAGTATTTT
NA,TRBJ2-5,TRBV4-1,NA,CASSQLLAALETQYF,TGCGCCAGCAGCCAACTACTGGCGGCATTAGAGACCCAGTACTTC
NA,TRBJ2-3,TRBV11-2,few,CASSWRITDTQYF,TGTGCCAGCAGCTGGAGGATCACAGATACGCAGTATTTT
NA,TRBJ1-1,TRBV29-1,few,CSVGHPPNTEAFF,TGCAGCGTGGGACACCCACCGAACACTGAAGCTTTCTTT
NA,TRBJ2-2,TRBV20-1,NA,CSASGSNTGELFF,TGCAGTGCTAGTGGCTCGAACACCGGGGAGCTGTTTTTT
TRBD1,TRBJ1-1,TRBV2,few,CASSQGVISEAFF,TGTGCCAGCAGTCAGGGGGTTATATCGGAAGCTTTCTTT
TRBD1,TRBJ2-3,TRBV6-1,NA,CASGQDRASTDTQYF,TGTGCCAGCGGCCAGGACAGGGCTAGCACAGATACGCAGTATTTT
NA,TRBJ2-5,TRBV13,NA,CASSSGVGRAETQYF,TGTGCCAGCAGCTCCGGGGTCGGGCGAGCAGAGACCCAGTACTTC
TRBD1,TRBJ1-2,TRBV5-1,few,CASSGDRGQGYTF,TGCGCCAGCAGCGGAGACAGGGGGCAAGGCTACACCTTC
NA,TRBJ2-5,TRBV6-5,NA,CASSYSGTVQETQYF,TGTGCCAGCAGTTACTCAGGGACGGTCCAGGAGACCCAGTACTTC